This T cell receptor beta chain was identified in a study of OX40 agonist ivuxolimab in advanced cancers. Study at large: Across the patients, intravenous ivuxolimab was delivered every 2 weeks at 0.01 to 10 mg/kg. Study-level points and caveats: At 0.1 to 3.0 mg/kg and by week 6, clonal expansion occurred in CD4+ and CD8+ blood T cells. Averaging showed that CD8+ T cells had more expanded clones than CD4+ did.

Clones were read by immunoSEQ multiplex PCR, and TCRdb kept only the in-frame ones, dropping some. The repertoire has about 48,000 clones, roughly 84% of them found once; the top ten carry around 1.1%. The CDR3 sequence is 15 residues long. Germline V gives CDR1 SGHRS, CDR2 YFSETQ. V gave up 1 base and J gave up 4 bases, with 14 bases separating them. Autoimmune disease history or systemic immunosuppression excluded patients. Regarding this clone: Its antigen is not identified.

This sample comprised CD4+ or CD8+ T cells sorted from blood, obtained in a trial of the OX40 agonist ivuxolimab. This rearrangement joins TRBV5-1 to TRBJ1-1, with unresolved D. This receptor was identified in an adult with an advanced solid tumor such as melanoma, head and neck, liver or kidney cancer. The CDR3 sequence is CASSLRDLTGTEAFF. DNA of the CDR3: TGCGCCAGCAGCTTGAGAGATTTAACGGGCACTGAAGCTTTCTTT.